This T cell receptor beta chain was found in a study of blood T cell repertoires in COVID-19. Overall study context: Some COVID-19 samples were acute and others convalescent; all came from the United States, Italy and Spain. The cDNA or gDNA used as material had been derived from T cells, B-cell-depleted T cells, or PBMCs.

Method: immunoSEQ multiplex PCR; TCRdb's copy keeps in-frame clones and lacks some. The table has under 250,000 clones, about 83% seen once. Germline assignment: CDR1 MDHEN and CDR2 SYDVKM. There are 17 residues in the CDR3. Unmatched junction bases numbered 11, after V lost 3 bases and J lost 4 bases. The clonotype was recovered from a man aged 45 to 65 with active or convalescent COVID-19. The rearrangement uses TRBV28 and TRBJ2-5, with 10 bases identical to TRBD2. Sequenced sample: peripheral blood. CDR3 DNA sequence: TGTGCCAGCAGTTTTCCCCGCAGCGGGAGGGAGGCAGAGACCCAGTACTTC. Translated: CASSFPRSGREAETQYF.